These 11 T cell receptor beta chains share one sample of origin, sequenced in a study of technical replicates of blood from several donors. The table came from immunoSEQ multiplex PCR; TCRdb's copy has only in-frame clones and leaves some out. The sample carries tens of thousands of clones, 98% recorded once. Sequenced material: T cells isolated from PBMCs. These receptors all stem from a human donor in good health.

This chain connects TRBV19 to TRBJ2-3, with D possibly being TRBD1 (5 bases). Between the trimmed V and J ends, which lost 3 bases and 2 bases, there was a span of 12 bases. Germline loops: CDR1 LNHDA, CDR2 SQIVND (reference sequence). This CDR3 has 15 residues. CDR3 residues: CASSIQGGYTDTQYF. As DNA, the CDR3 is TGTGCCAGTAGTATTCAGGGCGGATACACAGATACGCAGTATTTT.

As DNA, the CDR3 is TGCGCCAGCAGTGAGTCTCGCAGGGGTTGGTTAATAAATTCACCCCTCCACTTT. Translating gives CASSESRRGWLINSPLHF. This chain joins TRBV10-1 and TRBJ1-6, with a possible D match to TRBD1 (6 bases). CDR1 is WNHNN, CDR2 SYGVQD, per germline (reference sequence). This CDR3 contains 18 residues. V was shortened by 0 bases and J by 7 bases, with 19 bases between the two germline ends.

The chain links TRBV5-6 to TRBJ2-7; 9 bases are a match to TRBD2. This CDR3 is built from 18 residues. Germline CDR1 is SGHDT and CDR2 is YYEEEE. The V gene end was trimmed by 2 bases and the J gene end by 4 bases; junction bases not matched to a gene: 16. CDR3 sequence reads: CASSLLGSGSAALYEQYF. DNA for the CDR3: TGTGCCAGCAGCTTATTGGGTAGCGGGAGTGCTGCCTTATACGAGCAGTACTTC.

The gene calls are TRBV4-2 and TRBJ1-1; TRBD1 is a possible D gene (6 bases). CDR1 LGHNA and CDR2 YNFKEQ come from the germline V gene. The germline V and J ends were trimmed by 0 bases and 1 base, with 9 bases remaining between them. The CDR3 is 15 residues long. CDR3 in amino acids: CASSQEGAGNTEAFF. In DNA form, the CDR3 reads TGTGCCAGCAGCCAAGAGGGGGCGGGGAACACTGAAGCTTTCTTT.

The V gene is TRBV25-1, the J gene TRBJ2-5, with 7 bases fitting TRBD1. CDR1 is MGHDK and CDR2 is SYGVNS in the germline V gene. The CDR3 runs to 18 residues. J gave up 5 bases and V 3 bases, and 18 bases lay outside the gene matches. CDR3 sequence: CASSDTGQFSTLWETQYF. CDR3 nucleotide sequence: TGTGCCAGCAGTGATACGGGACAGTTCTCTACTTTATGGGAGACCCAGTACTTC.

This chain uses TRBV2 with TRBJ1-6; TRBD1 matches at 10 bases. Losses at the gene ends were 4 bases for V and 6 bases for J; bases not matched to a gene: 3. This CDR3 spans 15 amino acids. Germline V lookup: CDR1 SNHLY, CDR2 FYNNEI. The CDR3 protein is CASSAGQGFNSPLHF. The CDR3 DNA reads TGTGCCAGCAGTGCGGGACAGGGGTTTAATTCACCCCTCCACTTT. The variable domain in full, completed from reference TRBV2 and TRBJ1-6, reads EPEVTQTPSHQVTQMGQEVILRCVPISNHLYFYWYRQILGQKVEFLVSFYNNEISEKSEIFDDQFSVERPDGSNFTLKIRSTKLEDSAMYFCASSAGQGFNSPLHFGNGTRLTVT.

The J gene is TRBJ2-3, the V gene TRBV14; D may be TRBD2 (5 bases). From germline, CDR1 is SGHDN and CDR2 FVKESK. The CDR3 has 14 amino acids. The ends were cut back, 2 bases at V and 2 bases at J, with 8 bases in the middle. CDR3 coding DNA: TGTGCCAGCAGCCAATTGGAGGACACAGATACGCAGTATTTT. Translation: CASSQLEDTDTQYF.

The chain combines TRBV27 with TRBJ2-3; the D gene is possibly TRBD1 (6 bases). V dropped 7 bases and J dropped 4 bases, with 18 bases sitting between them. From germline, CDR1 is MNHEY and CDR2 SMNVEV (reference sequence). The CDR3 has 15 amino acids. DNA for the CDR3: TGTGCCAGCATCGGGCGGACTCAGGGGTCAGATACGCAGTATTTT. Protein sequence: CASIGRTQGSDTQYF.

The gene calls are TRBV6-5 and TRBJ2-7, with a weak D call TRBD2 (6 bases). Trimming took 5 bases from V and 4 from J, leaving 15 bases between them. Germline V lookup: CDR1 MNHEY, CDR2 SVGAGI. The CDR3 spans 14 residues. The CDR3 reads CASSPPGTFYEQYF. CDR3 nucleotides: TGTGCCAGCAGTCCCCCCGGGACTTTTTACGAGCAGTACTTC.

The chain couples TRBV2 to TRBJ2-5, with 7 bases lining up with TRBD2. V dropped 4 bases and J dropped 5; count of bases not matched to a gene: 10. This CDR3 has 15 amino acids. Germline CDR1 SNHLY, CDR2 FYNNEI. CDR3 sequence: CASSASGDSGETQYF. The CDR3 nucleotides are TGTGCCAGCAGTGCTAGCGGTGATTCTGGGGAGACCCAGTACTTC.

This clone was picked up one time. The chain recombines TRBV4-1 with TRBJ1-5; unclear D gene. With 0 bases removed from V and 5 bases from J, the gap between germline ends came to 14 bases. The CDR3 contains 16 residues. In germline, CDR1 is MGHRA, CDR2 YSYEKL. The CDR3 spells CASSQDLGMEDQPQHF. CDR3 in DNA: TGCGCCAGCAGCCAAGATCTGGGTATGGAGGATCAGCCCCAGCATTTT.